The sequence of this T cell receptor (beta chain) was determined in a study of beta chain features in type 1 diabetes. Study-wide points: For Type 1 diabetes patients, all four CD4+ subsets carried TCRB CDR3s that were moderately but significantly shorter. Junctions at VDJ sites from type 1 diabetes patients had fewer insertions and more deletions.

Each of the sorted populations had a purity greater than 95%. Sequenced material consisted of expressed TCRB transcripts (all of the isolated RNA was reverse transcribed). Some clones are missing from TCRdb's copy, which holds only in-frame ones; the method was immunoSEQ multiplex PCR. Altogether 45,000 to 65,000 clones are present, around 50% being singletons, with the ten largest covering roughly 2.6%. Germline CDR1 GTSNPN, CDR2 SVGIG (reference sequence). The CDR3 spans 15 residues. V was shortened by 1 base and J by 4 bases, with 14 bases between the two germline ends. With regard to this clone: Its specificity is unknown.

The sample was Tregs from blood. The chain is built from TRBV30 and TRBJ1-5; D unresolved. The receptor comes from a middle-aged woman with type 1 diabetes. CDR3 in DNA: TGTGCCTGGAGTGCGACGGGGAGCCGAAATCAGCCCCAGCATTTT. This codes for CAWSATGSRNQPQHF.